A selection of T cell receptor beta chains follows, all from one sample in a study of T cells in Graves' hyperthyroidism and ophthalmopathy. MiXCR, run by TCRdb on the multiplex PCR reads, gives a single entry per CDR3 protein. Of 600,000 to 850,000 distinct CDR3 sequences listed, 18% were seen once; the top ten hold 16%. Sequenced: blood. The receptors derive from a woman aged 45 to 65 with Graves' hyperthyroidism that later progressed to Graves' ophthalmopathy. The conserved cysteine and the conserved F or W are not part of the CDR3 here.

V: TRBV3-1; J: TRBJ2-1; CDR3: ASSLTGVGDNEQF
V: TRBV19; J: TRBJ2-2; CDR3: ASREDRDTGELF
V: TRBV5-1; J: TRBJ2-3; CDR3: ASSRLAGTSSTDTQY
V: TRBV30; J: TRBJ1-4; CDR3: AWREGWGEKLF
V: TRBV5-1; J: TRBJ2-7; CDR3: ASSHRTAGSSYEQY
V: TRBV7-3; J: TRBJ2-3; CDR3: ASSSPSSDTQY
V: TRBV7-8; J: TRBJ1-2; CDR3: ASSLIGMGGYT
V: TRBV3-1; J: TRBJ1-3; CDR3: ASSQDMGAGNTIY
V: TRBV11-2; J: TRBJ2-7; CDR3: ASSLDFYEQY
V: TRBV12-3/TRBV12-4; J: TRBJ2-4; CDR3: ASSLSKNIQY
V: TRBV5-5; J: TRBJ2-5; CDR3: ASSVRLAGGRGEAQY
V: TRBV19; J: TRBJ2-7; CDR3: ASTDTGVSYEQY
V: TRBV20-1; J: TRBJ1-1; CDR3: SAKGGQTNTEAF
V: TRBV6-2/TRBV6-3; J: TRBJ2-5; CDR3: ASGSGLVGETQY
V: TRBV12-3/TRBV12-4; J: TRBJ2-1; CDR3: ASRSGGYNEQF
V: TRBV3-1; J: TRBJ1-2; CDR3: ASSQDAVAGYT
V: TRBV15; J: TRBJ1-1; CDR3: ATSNRPWTANTEAF
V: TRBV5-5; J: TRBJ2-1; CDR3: ASSLRNYDEQF
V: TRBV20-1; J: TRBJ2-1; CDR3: SAHNPTSGDSNEQF
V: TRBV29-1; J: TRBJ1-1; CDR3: SVHKGSEAF
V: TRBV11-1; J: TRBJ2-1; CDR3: ASSLGSSGGPTPYNEQF
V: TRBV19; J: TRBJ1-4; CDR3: ASSEGQTYSNEKLF
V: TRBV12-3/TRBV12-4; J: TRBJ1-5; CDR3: ASSFWRGDQPQH
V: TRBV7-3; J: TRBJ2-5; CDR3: ASSLDTPGTQY
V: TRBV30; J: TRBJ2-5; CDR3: AWSVVPVAGGLQETQY
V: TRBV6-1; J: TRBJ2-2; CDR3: ASSRETVTGELF
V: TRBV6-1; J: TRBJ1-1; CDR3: ASRTGRGKNTEAF
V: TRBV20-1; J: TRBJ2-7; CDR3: SASGVGLSYEQY
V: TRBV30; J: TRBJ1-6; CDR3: ALLTWDRDSPLH
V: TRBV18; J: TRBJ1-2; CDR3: ASSPLTLRTGNYGYT
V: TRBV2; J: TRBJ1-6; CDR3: ASLQVVSYNSPLH
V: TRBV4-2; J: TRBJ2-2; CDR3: ASSQDRGSRVTGELF
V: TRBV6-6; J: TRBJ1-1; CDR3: ASSYSGGLYTEAF
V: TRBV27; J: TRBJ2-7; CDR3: ASSLGQGYGYEQY
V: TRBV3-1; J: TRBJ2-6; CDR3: ASSQDISGANVLT
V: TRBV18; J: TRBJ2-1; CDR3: ASSRGSSYNEQF
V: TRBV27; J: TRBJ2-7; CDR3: ASSPPCAFHEQY
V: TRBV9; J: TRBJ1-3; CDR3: ASSVDREGNTIY
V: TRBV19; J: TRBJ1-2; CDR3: ASSAARTGGDYGYT
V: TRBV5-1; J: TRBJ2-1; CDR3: ASRDGGVYEQF
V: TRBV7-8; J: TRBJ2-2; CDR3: ASSFRFNTGEPF
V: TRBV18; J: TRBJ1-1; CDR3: ASSPVSQNTEAF
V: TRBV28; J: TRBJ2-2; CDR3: ASSLLQMNTGELF
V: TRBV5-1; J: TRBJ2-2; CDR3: ASSLLAGRITGELF
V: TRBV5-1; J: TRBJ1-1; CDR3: ASSLAEGGTEAF
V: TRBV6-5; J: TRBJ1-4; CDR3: ASSYSGTGGEKLF